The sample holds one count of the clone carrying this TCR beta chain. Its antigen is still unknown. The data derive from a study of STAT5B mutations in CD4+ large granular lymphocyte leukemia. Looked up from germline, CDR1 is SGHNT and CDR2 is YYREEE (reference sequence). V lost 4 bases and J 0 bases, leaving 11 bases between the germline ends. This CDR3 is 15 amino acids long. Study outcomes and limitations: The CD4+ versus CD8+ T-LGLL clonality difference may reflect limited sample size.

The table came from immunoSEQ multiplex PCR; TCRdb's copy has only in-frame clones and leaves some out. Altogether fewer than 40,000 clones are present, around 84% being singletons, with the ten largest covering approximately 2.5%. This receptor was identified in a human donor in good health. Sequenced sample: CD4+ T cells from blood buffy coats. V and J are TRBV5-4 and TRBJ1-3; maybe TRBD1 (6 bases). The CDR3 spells CASSQDRSSGNTIYF. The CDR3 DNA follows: TGTGCCAGCAGCCAGGACAGAAGCTCTGGAAACACCATATATTTT.